Below are 32 T cell receptor beta chains sequenced from a single sample in a study of shared clonotypes between healthy human individuals. Clones were sequenced by immunoSEQ multiplex PCR, and TCRdb holds only the in-frame ones, with some missing. The sample yields about 450,000 clones, 70% to 80% seen once. Sequencing was carried out using PBMCs. All receptors derive from a woman aged 40-49 years in good health. Some clones in this sample may be carry-over from other donors' samples.

This chain uses TRBV28 with TRBJ1-1, with D perhaps TRBD1 (5 bases). The CDR3 covers 13 residues. CDR1 is MDHEN, CDR2 SYDVKM, per germline. Trimming cost V 7 bases and J 2 bases, with 11 bases left between them. DNA for the CDR3: TGTGCCAGCACCTGGGGGGGAAACACTGAAGCTTTCTTT. Amino acid sequence: CASTWGGNTEAFF.

V is TRBV10-3 and J is TRBJ1-1; 7 bases fit TRBD1. The J segment lost 4 bases and the V segment lost 7 bases, leaving 9 bases of the junction unmatched. The CDR3 is made up of 14 amino acids. Germline CDR1 ENHRY, CDR2 SYGVKD. The CDR3 region is CAITMTGMSTEAFF. In nucleotides, the CDR3 is TGTGCCATCACCATGACAGGGATGAGCACTGAAGCTTTCTTT.

This clone was detected only once. Other DNA sequences in this specimen translate into the identical CDR3. The genes are TRBV18 and TRBJ2-7; 10 bases are a match to TRBD1. The CDR3 consists of 15 residues. Germline values: CDR1 KGHSH, CDR2 LQKENI. The ends lost 2 bases at V and 1 base at J; junction bases unmatched: 2. CDR3 residues: CASSPGTGASYEQYF. CDR3 sequence (DNA): TGTGCCAGCTCACCAGGGACAGGGGCGTCCTACGAGCAGTACTTC.

This chain links TRBV11-2 with TRBJ2-3; D call uncertain. Per the germline V gene, CDR1 is SGHAT and CDR2 is FQNNGV. The CDR3 has 12 amino acids. V lost 2 bases and J 4 bases, leaving 4 bases between the germline ends. The CDR3 sequence: CASSLSSDTQYF. The CDR3 region has the DNA TGTGCCAGCAGCTTATCGTCAGATACGCAGTATTTT.

The chain has TRBV4-2 and TRBJ1-4, with no clear D. CDR3 length: 16 amino acids. Germline loops: CDR1 LGHNA, CDR2 YNFKEQ. Trimming cost V 0 bases and J 5 bases, with 13 bases left between them. In DNA, the CDR3 is TGTGCCAGCAGCCAAGATTTAACAGTCTTCAATGAAAAACTGTTTTTT. Amino acid sequence: CASSQDLTVFNEKLFF.

This clone was recorded only once. V and J are TRBV28 and TRBJ1-2; 7 bases fit TRBD1. Per germline, CDR1 MDHEN and CDR2 SYDVKM. The CDR3 extends over 16 amino acids. With 4 bases clipped from V and 8 bases from J, the junction kept 16 bases outside the gene matches. The CDR3 DNA is TGTGCCAGCAGTTCGAAAACAGGGGCGTTTGGGGCAGGCTACACCTTC. The encoded protein is CASSSKTGAFGAGYTF.

This clone was seen ten or more times. J is TRBJ2-7 and V is TRBV27; a possible D gene is TRBD1 (5 bases). Looked up from germline, CDR1 is MNHEY and CDR2 is SMNVEV (reference sequence). The CDR3 extends over 15 amino acids. The V and J ends lost 4 bases and 0 bases respectively, with 13 bases between them. The CDR3 region is CASSSRTLSSYEQYF. In nucleotides, the CDR3 is TGTGCCAGCAGTTCTCGGACATTAAGCTCCTACGAGCAGTACTTC.

The chain couples TRBV28 to TRBJ1-2; D gene unclear. CDR3 length: 14 residues. Germline V gene sequence: CDR1 MDHEN, CDR2 SYDVKM. Between the trimmed V and J ends, which lost 4 bases and 0 bases, there was a span of 9 bases. CDR3 sequence reads: CASSSGNPNYGYTF. CDR3 DNA sequence: TGTGCCAGCAGTTCGGGGAACCCTAACTATGGCTACACCTTC.

This clone was counted many times. Other nucleotide sequences from this sample produce the same CDR3. The chain is built from TRBV25-1 and TRBJ2-1; TRBD1 agrees at 9 bases. Trimming took 6 bases from V and 6 from J; bases not matched to a gene: 9. Looked up from germline, CDR1 is MGHDK and CDR2 is SYGVNS. This CDR3 spans 15 amino acids. CDR3 sequence reads: CASSQEDRGFNEQFF. The DNA for the CDR3 is TGTGCCAGCAGCCAAGAGGACAGGGGCTTCAATGAGCAGTTCTTC.

J is TRBJ2-1 and V is TRBV28; 15 bases match TRBD2. This CDR3 comprises 16 residues. Per germline, CDR1 MDHEN and CDR2 SYDVKM. V was pared by 4 bases and J by 8 bases, with 6 bases of the junction left unmatched. DNA of the CDR3: TGTGCCAGCAGTTCGGGACTAGCGGGAGGTCTCGATGAGCAGTTCTTC. Translating gives CASSSGLAGGLDEQFF.

The rearrangement links TRBV28 to TRBJ2-5, with D perhaps given as TRBD1 or TRBD2 (6 bases each). CDR3 size: 15 residues. Trimming took off 10 bases at V and 5 bases at J, with 23 bases between the two ends. The germline V gene encodes CDR1 MDHEN and CDR2 SYDVKM. The CDR3 bases are TGTGCCACCTATGGCTGGGGGGCGTTAGGGGAGACCCAGTACTTC. It yields the protein CATYGWGALGETQYF.

In this sample, this clone turned up many times. Other DNA sequences in this sample translate to the same CDR3. This sequence joins TRBV18 and TRBJ1-3; D not certain. Trimming removed 0 bases from V and 0 bases from J, with 9 bases in between. The germline V gene encodes CDR1 KGHSH and CDR2 LQKENI. The CDR3 consists of 16 residues. In nucleotides, the CDR3 is TGTGCCAGCTCACCACCGGGCCGATTCTCTGGAAACACCATATATTTT. The encoded protein is CASSPPGRFSGNTIYF.

The DNA of the CDR3 is TGTGCCAGCAGCCCGAGGCGGGTGATTACCTACAATGAGCAGTTCTTC. Translated, it gives CASSPRRVITYNEQFF. This rearrangement joins TRBV7-3 to TRBJ2-1; TRBD2 might be the D (5 bases). V lost 5 bases and J lost 2, with 16 bases in between. This CDR3 comprises 16 residues. The germline V gene encodes CDR1 SGHTA and CDR2 FQGTGA.

The chain carries TRBV29-1 and TRBJ1-2; D not resolved. There are 14 residues in the CDR3. Trimming cost V 4 bases and J 0 bases, with 12 bases left between them. CDR1 and CDR2 (germline): SQVTM, ANQGSEA. The CDR3 DNA sequence: TGCAGCGTTGCTGGGCCAAATTCTAACTATGGCTACACCTTC. The encoded protein is CSVAGPNSNYGYTF.

The chain couples TRBV6-1 to TRBJ2-1, with TRBD2 matching over 7 bases. This CDR3 has 13 residues. V was pared by 11 bases and J by 7 bases, with 11 bases of the junction left unmatched. The V gene's germline CDR1 is MNHNS and CDR2 SASEGT. CDR3 coding DNA: TGTGCCTGCCACCGGGACTACTCTAATGAGCAGTTCTTC. It translates to CACHRDYSNEQFF.

V and J are TRBV11-2 and TRBJ2-3, with D perhaps TRBD2 (6 bases). The CDR3 extends over 17 amino acids. Trimming stripped 0 bases from V and 0 bases from J, with 13 bases between. Germline CDR1 is SGHAT and CDR2 is FQNNGV. For the CDR3, the DNA is TGTGCCAGCAGCTTAGATGAGGCTAGCGCCAGCACAGATACGCAGTATTTT. This encodes CASSLDEASASTDTQYF.

The J gene is TRBJ2-5, the V gene TRBV11-2; 8 nucleotides line up with TRBD2. The J call could be wrong; TRBJ2-7 is a better fit for the DNA end. Germline V gene sequence: CDR1 SGHAT, CDR2 FQNNGV. The CDR3 consists of 12 residues. CDR3 sequence reads: CASSPGGNEQYF. DNA for the CDR3: TGTGCCAGCAGCCCGGGAGGGAACGAGCAGTACTTC.

The chain recombines TRBV7-8 with TRBJ1-1; D uncertain. The CDR3 covers 14 residues. CDR1 SGHVS and CDR2 FQNEAQ come from the germline V gene. V was shortened by 2 bases and J by 1 base, with 8 bases between the two germline ends. The CDR3 nucleotides read TGTGCCAGCAGCTTACCGGCGGGGAACACTGAAGCTTTCTTT. Translated, it gives CASSLPAGNTEAFF.

About this clone: A far larger clone is only one base removed, so a read error is likely. The rearrangement links TRBV27 to TRBJ2-3; D uncertain. Trimming cost V 11 bases and J 6 bases, with 18 bases left between them. Germline lookup yields CDR1 MNHEY and CDR2 SMNVEV (reference sequence). CDR3 length: 13 residues. This chain's CDR3 is CAGTRSHGDTQYF. In DNA form, the CDR3 reads TGTGCCGGCACAAGGTCCCACGGTGATACGCAGTATTTT.

The J gene is TRBJ2-4, the V gene TRBV6-5; D may be TRBD2 (5 bases). Trimming took off 0 bases at V and 1 base at J, with 10 bases between the two ends. The V gene's germline CDR1 is MNHEY and CDR2 SVGAGI. CDR3 length: 16 amino acids. CDR3 residues: CASSYSWGEAKNIQYF. The CDR3 DNA sequence: TGTGCCAGCAGTTACTCGTGGGGAGAGGCCAAAAACATTCAGTACTTC.

The rearrangement uses TRBV10-3 and TRBJ2-5, with TRBD2 as a possible D gene (6 bases). CDR1 ENHRY and CDR2 SYGVKD come from the germline V gene. CDR3 size: 13 residues. Trimming stripped 4 bases from V and 5 bases from J, with 11 bases between. The CDR3 bases are TGTGCCATCAGTGGACTAGTGGGGGAGACCCAGTACTTC. Translation: CAISGLVGETQYF.

This sequence joins TRBV13 and TRBJ2-7; D is perhaps TRBD2 (5 bases). This CDR3 spans 14 amino acids. The germline V and J ends were trimmed by 3 bases and 5 bases, with 14 bases remaining between them. Germline V lookup: CDR1 PRHDT, CDR2 FYEKMQ (reference sequence). The CDR3 DNA reads TGTGCCAGCAGCTTTAACGGGAAAGCCCACGAGCAGTACTTC. Translated, it gives CASSFNGKAHEQYF.

The rearrangement links TRBV2 to TRBJ2-4; a weak D match, TRBD2 (5 bases). V lost 4 bases to trimming and J lost 8 bases, with 21 bases between them. Per the germline V gene, CDR1 is SNHLY and CDR2 is FYNNEI. This CDR3 is 16 amino acids long. The CDR3 nucleotides read TGTGCCAGCAGTGGTTGGCAGGCAGACCAGAGGGACATTCAGTACTTC. Translating gives CASSGWQADQRDIQYF. The full variable domain, completed using reference TRBV2 and TRBJ2-4, is EPEVTQTPSHQVTQMGQEVILRCVPISNHLYFYWYRQILGQKVEFLVSFYNNEISEKSEIFDDQFSVERPDGSNFTLKIRSTKLEDSAMYFCASSGWQADQRDIQYFGAGTRLSVL.

The chain employs TRBV27 and TRBJ2-7; D possibly uses TRBD1 or TRBD2 (5 bases each). The CDR3 covers 12 residues. From germline, CDR1 is MNHEY and CDR2 SMNVEV (reference sequence). Trimming left V 11 bases short and J 2 bases short, with 13 bases between. The DNA of the CDR3 is TGTGCCGGCTGGGACGGGACCTACGAGCAGTACTTC. Amino acids: CAGWDGTYEQYF.

The rearrangement links TRBV18 to TRBJ1-1; the match to TRBD1 covers 8 bases. V was clipped by 5 bases and J by 3 bases; unmatched bases: 8. The germline V gene encodes CDR1 KGHSH and CDR2 LQKENI. This CDR3 spans 15 amino acids. The CDR3 reads CASSERQGLDTEAFF. The CDR3 DNA sequence: TGTGCCAGCTCAGAAAGACAGGGGCTGGACACTGAAGCTTTCTTT.

The rearrangement uses TRBV13 and TRBJ2-7; possible D gene TRBD2, 6 bases. V was pared by 3 bases and J by 2 bases, with 11 bases between. The CDR3 extends over 14 amino acids. Germline assignment: CDR1 PRHDT and CDR2 FYEKMQ (reference sequence). The CDR3 DNA follows: TGTGCCAGCAGCTTCGGCGGGACCACCTACGAGCAGTACTTC. The encoded protein is CASSFGGTTYEQYF.

The chain joins TRBV5-1 to TRBJ2-7; possibly TRBD1 for D (5 bases). The CDR3 covers 14 residues. CDR1 is SGHRS, CDR2 YFSETQ, per germline. Trimming took off 4 bases at V and 2 bases at J, with 13 bases between the two ends. The CDR3 DNA follows: TGCGCCAGCAGCCACGCCAGGGTCGCCTACGAGCAGTACTTC. Protein sequence: CASSHARVAYEQYF.

The chain joins TRBV30 to TRBJ1-1; D is undetermined. The CDR3 spans 15 residues. The germline V gene has CDR1 GTSNPN and CDR2 SVGIG (reference sequence). Trimming shortened V by 4 bases and J by 1 base, and 16 bases separated the two germline ends. CDR3 in amino acids: CAWTPRRMGNTEAFF. The CDR3 coding sequence is TGTGCCTGGACCCCCCGGAGAATGGGGAACACTGAAGCTTTCTTT. Using reference TRBV30 and TRBJ1-1 for the parts outside the CDR3, the full variable domain is SQTIHQWPATLVQPVGSPLSLECTVEGTSNPNLYWYRQAAGRGLQLLFYSVGIGQISSEVPQNLSASRPQDRQFILSSKKLLLSDSGFYLCAWTPRRMGNTEAFFGQGTRLTVV.

This chain links TRBV10-3 with TRBJ1-3; 12 bases align to TRBD1. Germline CDR1 and CDR2: ENHRY and SYGVKD. The CDR3 runs 16 residues. The trim removed 6 bases at V and 2 bases at J, leaving 5 bases unmatched. The CDR3 DNA reads TGTGCCATCAGGACCGGGACAGGGGGCACTGGAAACACCATATATTTT. Translated, it gives CAIRTGTGGTGNTIYF.

This chain connects TRBV19 to TRBJ2-3; the D is unclear. This CDR3 is built from 13 residues. The germline V gene encodes CDR1 LNHDA and CDR2 SQIVND (reference sequence). The V gene lost 2 bases and the J gene lost 4 bases, with 7 bases spanning the gap. CDR3 nucleotides: TGTGCCAGTAGTATAACAGTCCCAGATACGCAGTATTTT. It is translated as CASSITVPDTQYF.

In this sample, this clone turned up a few times. J is TRBJ2-5 and V is TRBV4-3; tentatively, D is TRBD1 or TRBD2 (5 bases each). Germline lookup yields CDR1 LGHNA and CDR2 YSLEER. The CDR3 totals 16 residues. V lost 0 bases and J lost 5, with 16 bases in between. This CDR3 reads CASSQDPWGPKETQYF. CDR3 bases: TGCGCCAGCAGCCAAGACCCTTGGGGACCTAAGGAGACCCAGTACTTC.

This rearrangement joins TRBV6-6 to TRBJ2-7, with D possibly being TRBD2 (6 bases). The germline V and J ends were trimmed by 8 bases and 1 base, with 9 bases remaining between them. The CDR3 contains 12 residues. Germline V CDR1 and CDR2: MNHNY, SVGAGI (reference sequence). The CDR3 is CASGGDSYEQYF. CDR3 in DNA: TGTGCCAGCGGCGGGGATTCCTACGAGCAGTACTTC.